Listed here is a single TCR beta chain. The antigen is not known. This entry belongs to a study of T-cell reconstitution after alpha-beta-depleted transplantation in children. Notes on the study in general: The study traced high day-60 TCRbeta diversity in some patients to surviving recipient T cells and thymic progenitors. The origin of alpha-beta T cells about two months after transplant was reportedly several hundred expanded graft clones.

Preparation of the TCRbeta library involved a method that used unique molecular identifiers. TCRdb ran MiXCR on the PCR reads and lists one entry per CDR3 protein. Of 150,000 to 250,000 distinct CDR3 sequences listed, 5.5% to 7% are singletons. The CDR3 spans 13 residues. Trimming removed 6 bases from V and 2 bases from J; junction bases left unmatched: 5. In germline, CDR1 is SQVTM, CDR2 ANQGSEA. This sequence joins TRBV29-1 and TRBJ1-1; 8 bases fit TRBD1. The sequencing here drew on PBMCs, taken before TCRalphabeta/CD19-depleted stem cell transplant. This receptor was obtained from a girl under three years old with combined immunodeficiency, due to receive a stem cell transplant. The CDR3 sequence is CSVSGGRNTEAFF. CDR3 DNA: TGCAGCGTGTCAGGGGGCCGAAACACTGAAGCTTTCTTT.